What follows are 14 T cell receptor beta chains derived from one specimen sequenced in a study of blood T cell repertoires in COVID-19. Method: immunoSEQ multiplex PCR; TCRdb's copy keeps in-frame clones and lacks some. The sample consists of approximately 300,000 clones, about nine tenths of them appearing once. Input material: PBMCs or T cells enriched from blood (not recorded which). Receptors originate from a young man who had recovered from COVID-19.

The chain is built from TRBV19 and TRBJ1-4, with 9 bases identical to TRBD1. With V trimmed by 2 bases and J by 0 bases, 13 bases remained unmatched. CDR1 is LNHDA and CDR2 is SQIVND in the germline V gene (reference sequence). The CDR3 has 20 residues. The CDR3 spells CASSIIPGTTGGSTNEKLFF. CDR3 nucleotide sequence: TGTGCCAGTAGTATAATACCCGGAACAACAGGGGGCTCAACTAATGAAAAACTGTTTTTT.

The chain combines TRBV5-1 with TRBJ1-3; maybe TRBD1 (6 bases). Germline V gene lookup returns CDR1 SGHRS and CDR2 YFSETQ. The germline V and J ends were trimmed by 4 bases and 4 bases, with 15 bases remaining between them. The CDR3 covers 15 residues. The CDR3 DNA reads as TGCGCCAGCAGCAGCTTGGGGGCAGAGGGAAACACCATATATTTT. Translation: CASSSLGAEGNTIYF.

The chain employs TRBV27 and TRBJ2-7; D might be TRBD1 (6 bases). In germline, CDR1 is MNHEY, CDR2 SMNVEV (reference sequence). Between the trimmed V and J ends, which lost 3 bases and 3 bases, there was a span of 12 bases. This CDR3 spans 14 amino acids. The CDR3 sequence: CASSFLGADYEQYF. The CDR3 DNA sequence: TGTGCCAGCAGTTTCTTGGGGGCCGACTACGAGCAGTACTTC.

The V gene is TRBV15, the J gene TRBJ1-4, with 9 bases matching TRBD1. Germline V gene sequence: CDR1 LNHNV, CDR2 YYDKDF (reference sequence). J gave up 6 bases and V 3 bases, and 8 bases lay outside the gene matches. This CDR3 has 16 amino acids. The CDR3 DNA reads TGTGCCACCAGCAGCGGAACGACAGGGGGTTATGAAAAACTGTTTTTT. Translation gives CATSSGTTGGYEKLFF.

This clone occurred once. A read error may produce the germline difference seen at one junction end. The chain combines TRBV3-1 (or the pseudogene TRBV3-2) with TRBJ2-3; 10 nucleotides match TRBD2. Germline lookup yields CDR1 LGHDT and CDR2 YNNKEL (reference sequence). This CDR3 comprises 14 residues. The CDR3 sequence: CASSLTLAGDPQYF. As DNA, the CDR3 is TGTGCCAGCAGCCTTACTCTAGCGGGAGATCCGCAGTATTTT.

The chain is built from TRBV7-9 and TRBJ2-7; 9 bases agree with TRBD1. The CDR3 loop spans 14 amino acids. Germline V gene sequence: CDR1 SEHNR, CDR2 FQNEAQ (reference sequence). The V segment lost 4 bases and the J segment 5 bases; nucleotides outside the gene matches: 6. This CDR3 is CASSSGTGIDEQYF. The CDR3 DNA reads TGTGCCAGCAGCTCCGGGACAGGGATCGACGAGCAGTACTTC.

This chain's CDR3 is CASSQEAGFSGELFF. CDR3 nucleotide sequence: TGCGCCAGCAGCCAAGAGGCAGGGTTTTCCGGGGAGCTGTTTTTT. The chain recombines TRBV4-1 with TRBJ2-2; tentative D call: TRBD1 (5 bases). V was cut by 0 bases and J by 6 bases, with 11 bases left in between. Germline V gene sequence: CDR1 MGHRA, CDR2 YSYEKL. CDR3 length equals 15 residues.

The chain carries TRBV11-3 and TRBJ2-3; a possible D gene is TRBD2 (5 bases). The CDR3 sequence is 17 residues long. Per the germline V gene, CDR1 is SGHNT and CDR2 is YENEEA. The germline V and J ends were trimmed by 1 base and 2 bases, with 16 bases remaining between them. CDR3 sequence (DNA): TGTGCCAGCAGCTTAGGGGGTGGACCGGAGGTCACAGATACGCAGTATTTT. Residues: CASSLGGGPEVTDTQYF.

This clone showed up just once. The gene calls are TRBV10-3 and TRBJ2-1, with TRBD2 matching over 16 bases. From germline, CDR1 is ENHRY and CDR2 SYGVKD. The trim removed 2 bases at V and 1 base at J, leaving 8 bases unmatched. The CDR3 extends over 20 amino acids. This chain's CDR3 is CAISERGTSGRERSYNEQFF. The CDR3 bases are TGTGCCATCAGTGAGCGGGGGACTAGCGGGAGGGAGAGGTCCTACAATGAGCAGTTCTTC.

The CDR3 region has the DNA TGTGCCAGTAACGCACCGGGACAGGGGTACACTGAAGCTTTCTTT. It yields the protein CASNAPGQGYTEAFF. The V call is TRBV19, the J call TRBJ1-1; the match to TRBD1 covers 10 bases. CDR3 length: 15 amino acids. V was pared by 7 bases and J by 3 bases, with 8 bases of the junction left unmatched. The germline gives CDR1 LNHDA, CDR2 SQIVND (reference sequence).

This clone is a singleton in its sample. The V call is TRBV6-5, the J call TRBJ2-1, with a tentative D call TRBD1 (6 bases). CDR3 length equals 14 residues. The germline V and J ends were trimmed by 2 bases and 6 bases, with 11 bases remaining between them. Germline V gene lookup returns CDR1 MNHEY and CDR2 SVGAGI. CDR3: CASSYHRVGNEQFF. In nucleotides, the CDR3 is TGTGCCAGCAGTTACCACAGGGTTGGCAATGAGCAGTTCTTC.

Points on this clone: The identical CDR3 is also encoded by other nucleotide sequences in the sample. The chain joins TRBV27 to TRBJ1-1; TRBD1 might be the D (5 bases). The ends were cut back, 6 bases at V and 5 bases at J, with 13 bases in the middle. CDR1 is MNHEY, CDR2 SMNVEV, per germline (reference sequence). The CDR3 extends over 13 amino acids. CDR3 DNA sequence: TGTGCCAGCAGGCACGGGGGGGGGACTGAAGCTTTCTTT. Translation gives CASRHGGGTEAFF.

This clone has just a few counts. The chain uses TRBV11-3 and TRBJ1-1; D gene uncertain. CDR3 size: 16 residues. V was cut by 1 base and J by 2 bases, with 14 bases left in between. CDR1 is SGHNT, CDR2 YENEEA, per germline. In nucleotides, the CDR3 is TGTGCCAGCAGCTTAGTCCGTTTGGGAGTAAACACTGAAGCTTTCTTT. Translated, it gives CASSLVRLGVNTEAFF.

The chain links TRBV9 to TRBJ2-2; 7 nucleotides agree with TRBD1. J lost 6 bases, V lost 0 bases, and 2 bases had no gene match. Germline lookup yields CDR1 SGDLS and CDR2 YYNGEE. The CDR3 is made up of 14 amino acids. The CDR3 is CASSVEGAAGELFF. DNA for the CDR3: TGTGCCAGCAGCGTAGAGGGGGCCGCCGGGGAGCTGTTTTTT.